These 13 T cell receptor beta chains were all obtained from the same sample, sequenced in a study of OX40 agonist ivuxolimab in advanced cancers. Receptor amplification or capture employed the immunoSEQ multiplex PCR assay. The source is immuneACCESS, and TCRdb retained only in-frame sequences with V and J called. Part of the clones is not carried over; for the studies checked, unresolved V genes explain less than half of this, and the remainder is unexplained. Within this sample are 50,000 to 60,000 clones, with around 90% of them counted one time only. Clones ranked in the top ten supply 5% to 6% of the sample. The sample in question was CD4+ or CD8+ T cells sorted from blood, obtained in a trial of the OX40 agonist ivuxolimab. These receptors were taken from an adult with an advanced solid tumor such as melanoma, head and neck, liver or kidney cancer.

This chain joins TRBV19 and TRBJ1-5; D ambiguous. Between the trimmed V and J ends, which lost 1 base and 3 bases, there was a span of 13 bases. This CDR3 comprises 16 residues. Germline V lookup: CDR1 LNHDA, CDR2 SQIVND (reference sequence). CDR3 nucleotides: TGTGCCAGTAGTATAGGGGTGTTCACCGACAATCAGCCCCAGCATTTT. Its translation: CASSIGVFTDNQPQHF.

The chain is built from TRBV5-1 and TRBJ2-4; TRBD1 matches 9 bases. The V and J ends lost 0 bases and 0 bases, in that order; junction bases with no gene match: 4. CDR3 length equals 17 residues. CDR1 is SGHRS, CDR2 YFSETQ, per germline. The CDR3 nucleotides read TGCGCCAGCAGCTTGGGACAGGGGGTTTCAGCCAAAAACATTCAGTACTTC. Its translation: CASSLGQGVSAKNIQYF.

V gene TRBV28 combines with J gene TRBJ1-2; TRBD1 aligns across 8 bases. Trimming removed 4 bases from V and 4 bases from J; junction bases left unmatched: 8. Germline CDR1 reads MDHEN; CDR2 reads SYDVKM. The CDR3 spans 15 residues. The CDR3 loop reads CASSSPGQVIYGYTF. The DNA for the CDR3 is TGTGCCAGCAGTTCCCCGGGACAGGTCATCTATGGCTACACCTTC.

This clone was observed once. The V gene is TRBV7-8, the J gene TRBJ2-4; D not certain. CDR1 is SGHVS, CDR2 FQNEAQ, per germline. The V and J ends lost 2 bases and 0 bases respectively, with 14 bases between them. The CDR3 runs 17 residues. The DNA for the CDR3 is TGTGCCAGCAGCTTAAAAGATTCGGCAGTAGCCAAAAACATTCAGTACTTC. Its translation is CASSLKDSAVAKNIQYF. Combining the CDR3 with reference TRBV7-8 and TRBJ2-4 gives the whole variable domain GAGVSQSPRYKVAKRGQDVALRCDPISGHVSLFWYQQALGQGPEFLTYFQNEAQLDKSGLPSDRFFAERPEGSVSTLKIQRTQQEDSAVYLCASSLKDSAVAKNIQYFGAGTRLSVL.

This sequence joins TRBV2 and TRBJ1-2, with D maybe TRBD1 (5 bases). V was shortened by 7 bases and J by 7 bases, with 16 bases between the two germline ends. Germline-derived CDR1 and CDR2 are SNHLY and FYNNEI. The length of the CDR3 is 13 residues. The CDR3 DNA reads as TGTGCCAGCACCCTGCGTCAGGGAGCTGGCTACACCTTC. Translating it yields CASTLRQGAGYTF.

The CDR3: CASSSIQETQYF. The CDR3 nucleotides are TGTGCCAGCAGCTCTATCCAAGAGACCCAGTACTTC. The V gene is TRBV5-6, the J gene TRBJ2-5; no clear D. The germline CDR1 and CDR2 sequences are SGHDT and YYEEEE. Trimming removed 3 bases from V and 1 base from J, with 4 bases in between. This CDR3 is 12 amino acids long.

The chain recombines TRBV7-2 with TRBJ1-2; 7 bases align to TRBD1. Trimming at V came to 5 bases and at J to 7 bases, leaving 10 bases not matched to a gene. Germline V gene sequence: CDR1 SGHTA, CDR2 FQGNSA. The CDR3 spans 14 residues. CDR3 loop: CASSSGQAKRGYTF. CDR3 nucleotides: TGTGCCAGCAGCAGCGGACAGGCCAAGCGTGGCTACACCTTC.

This clone appeared once. The V call is TRBV6-1, the J call TRBJ1-5; the D gene is possibly TRBD1 (5 bases). V lost 0 bases and J 4 bases, leaving 7 bases between the germline ends. This CDR3 has 14 amino acids. The germline CDR1 and CDR2 sequences are MNHNS and SASEGT. The CDR3 loop reads CASSEAAGNQPQHF. For the CDR3, the DNA is TGTGCCAGCAGTGAAGCTGCAGGGAATCAGCCCCAGCATTTT.

Remarks on this clone: The junction does not match germline at one end; this may be a read error. The chain joins TRBV19 to TRBJ1-1; 7 bases align to TRBD1. Germline CDR1 is LNHDA and CDR2 is SQIVND (reference sequence). CDR3 length: 15 residues. CDR3 sequence: CASSLDRDKGTEAFF. Written as DNA, the CDR3 is TGTGCCAGTAGTTTAGACAGGGACAAGGGCACTGAAGCTTTCTTT. Complete variable domain (other parts from reference TRBV19 and TRBJ1-1): DGGITQSPKYLFRKEGQNVTLSCEQNLNHDAMYWYRQDPGQGLRLIYYSQIVNDFQKGDIAEGYSVSREKKESFPLTVTSAQKNPTAFYLCASSLDRDKGTEAFFGQGTRLTVV.

The J gene is TRBJ2-5, the V gene TRBV18; 9 bases line up with TRBD1. The V gene end was trimmed by 3 bases and the J gene end by 4 bases; junction bases not matched to a gene: 3. The CDR3 extends over 14 amino acids. CDR1 is KGHSH, CDR2 LQKENI, per germline. The CDR3 DNA reads as TGTGCCAGCTCACCGACAGGGGGTTCAGAGACCCAGTACTTC. It is translated as CASSPTGGSETQYF.

The V call is TRBV28, the J call TRBJ2-7; perhaps TRBD1 as D (6 bases). The CDR3 length is 14 residues. V lost 6 bases and J 2 bases, leaving 14 bases between the germline ends. Germline values: CDR1 MDHEN, CDR2 SYDVKM. CDR3 sequence: CASSAIGQTYEQYF. The DNA of the CDR3 is TGTGCCAGCAGCGCTATCGGACAGACCTACGAGCAGTACTTC.

This chain uses TRBV6-1 with TRBJ2-6; perhaps TRBD1 as D (5 bases). The CDR3 length is 16 residues. The V end lost 2 bases, the J end lost 7 bases, and 15 bases lay between the germline ends. The germline CDR1 and CDR2 sequences are MNHNS and SASEGT. CDR3 amino acids: CASSELVWGQANVLTF. The CDR3, as DNA: TGTGCCAGCAGTGAATTGGTCTGGGGCCAAGCCAACGTCCTGACTTTC.

This clone was counted once. This sequence joins TRBV2 and TRBJ2-3, with a weak D call TRBD2 (6 bases). Trimming stripped 8 bases from V and 6 bases from J, with 15 bases between. The length of the CDR3 is 13 residues. Germline lookup yields CDR1 SNHLY and CDR2 FYNNEI. Here the CDR3 DNA reads TGTGCCAGCGGGGGGTCGCAGGGCGATACGCAGTATTTT. Residues: CASGGSQGDTQYF.